This T cell receptor beta chain was sequenced for a study of blood T cell repertoires in COVID-19. Study as a whole: Spain, Italy and the United States supplied samples that represented acute and convalescent COVID-19. T cells, B-cell-depleted T cells, or PBMCs supplied cDNA or gDNA.

Germline V gene sequence: CDR1 LNHDA, CDR2 SQIVND (reference sequence). V lost 9 bases, J lost 1 base, and 9 bases lay in between. The CDR3 length is 12 residues. Original processing notes: Estimated nucleated cell counts came from reference gene primer amplification. Sequencing used immunoSEQ multiplex PCR; TCRdb keeps in-frame clones, though not all of them. The DNA gave D and trimming, while V, J and clone size come from that table. Of 120,000 to 150,000 clones in the sample, more than 70% were seen once. The TCR originated in a man between 60 and 70 years old with active or convalescent COVID-19. Sample: peripheral blood. The chain recombines TRBV19 with TRBJ1-1; D is possibly TRBD1 (5 bases). CDR3 residues: CASRGGNTEAFF. The DNA of the CDR3 is TGTGCCAGCCGGGGGGGGAACACTGAAGCTTTCTTT.